This TCR beta chain was observed in a study of blood T cell repertoires in COVID-19. Study details: Sample material is recorded as cDNA or gDNA derived from T cells, B-cell-depleted T cells, or PBMCs.

Per germline, CDR1 SEHNR and CDR2 FQNEAQ (reference sequence). There are 16 residues in the CDR3. The V end was cut by 4 bases, the J end by 0 bases, with 15 bases between. Authors' data handling: Estimated nucleated cell counts came from reference gene primer amplification. Assay: immunoSEQ multiplex PCR; the TCRdb copy retains only in-frame clones and omits some. D and trimming come from the DNA, and the V and J calls and clone size come from that table. The sample lists about 240,000 clones; more than 75% were seen once. The chain couples TRBV7-9 to TRBJ1-1; perhaps TRBD1 as D (5 bases). This receptor was taken from a woman aged 70-85 years with active or convalescent COVID-19. Sequencing input: peripheral blood. CDR3 in DNA: TGTGCCAGCAGCTCCGGGACTGGGGGGATGAACACTGAAGCTTTCTTT. The encoded protein is CASSSGTGGMNTEAFF.